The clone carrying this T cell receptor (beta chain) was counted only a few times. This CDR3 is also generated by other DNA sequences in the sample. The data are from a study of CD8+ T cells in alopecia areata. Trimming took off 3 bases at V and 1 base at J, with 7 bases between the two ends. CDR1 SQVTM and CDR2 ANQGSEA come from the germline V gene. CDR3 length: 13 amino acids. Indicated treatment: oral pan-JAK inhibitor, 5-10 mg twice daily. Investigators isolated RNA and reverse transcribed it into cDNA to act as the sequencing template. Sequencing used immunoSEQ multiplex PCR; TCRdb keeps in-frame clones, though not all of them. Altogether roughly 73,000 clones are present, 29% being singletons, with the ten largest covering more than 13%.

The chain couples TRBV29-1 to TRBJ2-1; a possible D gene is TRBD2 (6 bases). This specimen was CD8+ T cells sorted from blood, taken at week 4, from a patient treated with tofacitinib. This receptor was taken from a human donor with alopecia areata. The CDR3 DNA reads TGCAGCGTTGAGGGGGGTTCCTACAATGAGCAGTTCTTC. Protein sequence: CSVEGGSYNEQFF.